The 32 T cell receptor beta chains reported below all come from one sample, sequenced in a study of shared clonotypes between healthy human individuals. Produced via immunoSEQ multiplex PCR; TCRdb's table is partial and in-frame only. The table has roughly 890,000 clones, more than 85% seen once; the top ten hold about 24%. Naive CD8 cells lacked CD45RO, underwent positive selection for CCR7 and left out terminally differentiated effector memory CD45RA+ cells. Sample: naive CD8+ T cells sorted from blood. The receptors stem from a man aged 25-40 years in good health.

The V gene is TRBV29-1, the J gene TRBJ2-1; TRBD2 matches 12 bases. V was clipped by 4 bases and J by 8 bases; unmatched bases: 9. This CDR3 spans 15 amino acids. Germline V CDR1 and CDR2: SQVTM, ANQGSEA. Here the CDR3 reads CSVVPSGRALDEQFF. CDR3 DNA: TGCAGCGTTGTCCCTAGCGGGAGGGCCTTAGATGAGCAGTTCTTC.

J is TRBJ2-5 and V is TRBV18; D is unclear. The CDR3 contains 14 residues. Germline values: CDR1 KGHSH, CDR2 LQKENI. V was shortened by 4 bases and J by 0 bases, with 9 bases between the two germline ends. CDR3 region: CASSQESYQETQYF. The CDR3 region has the DNA TGTGCCAGCTCACAAGAGTCGTACCAAGAGACCCAGTACTTC.

The chain's CDR3 is CSARGGGRAFF. The CDR3 DNA reads as TGCAGTGCTAGAGGAGGGGGGAGAGCTTTCTTT. The genes are TRBV20-1 and TRBJ1-1; maybe TRBD1 (6 bases). Germline-derived CDR1 and CDR2 are DFQATT and SNEGSKA (reference sequence). The V gene lost 1 base and the J gene lost 10 bases, with 10 bases spanning the gap. The CDR3 sequence is 11 residues long.

The chain joins TRBV7-8 to TRBJ2-2, with a weak D call TRBD1 (5 bases). The CDR3 consists of 15 residues. Germline V gene data show CDR1 as SGHVS and CDR2 as FQNEAQ. V was clipped by 3 bases and J by 4 bases, with 12 bases between them. The CDR3 protein is CASSFGDSITGELFF. CDR3 coding DNA: TGTGCCAGCAGCTTTGGAGACAGTATCACCGGGGAGCTGTTTTTT.

The rearrangement uses TRBV6-5 and TRBJ1-1, with a weak D call TRBD1 (5 bases). The germline gives CDR1 MNHEY, CDR2 SVGAGI. This CDR3 has 13 residues. The V and J ends lost 6 bases and 1 base respectively, with 9 bases between them. CDR3 protein: CASSDTGNTEAFF. The CDR3 DNA reads TGTGCCAGCAGCGATACAGGGAACACTGAAGCTTTCTTT.

The CDR3 here is CASSLSEVAGSYNEQFF. CDR3 sequence (DNA): TGTGCCAGCAGCTTGTCTGAGGTAGCGGGCTCCTACAATGAGCAGTTCTTC. The V and J genes are TRBV5-5 and TRBJ2-1, with 7 nucleotides matching TRBD2. J gave up 0 bases and V 1 base, and 7 bases lay outside the gene matches. The length of the CDR3 is 17 residues. Germline loops: CDR1 SGHKS, CDR2 YYEKEE (reference sequence). The whole variable domain, remainder taken from reference TRBV5-5 and TRBJ2-1, is DAGVTQSPTHLIKTRGQQVTLRCSPISGHKSVSWYQQVLGQGPQFIFQYYEKEERGRGNFPDRFSARQFPNYSSELNVNALLLGDSALYLCASSLSEVAGSYNEQFFGPGTRLTVL.

The genes are TRBV6-5 and TRBJ2-7, with D possibly being TRBD1 (6 bases). V lost 2 bases to trimming and J lost 7 bases, with 12 bases between them. This CDR3 is 13 amino acids long. Germline-derived CDR1 and CDR2 are MNHEY and SVGAGI. This CDR3 is CASSYGITGEQYF. The DNA for the CDR3 is TGTGCCAGCAGTTACGGGATCACAGGGGAGCAGTACTTC.

This chain links TRBV27 with TRBJ1-1, with 11 bases matching TRBD1. This CDR3 comprises 14 residues. V lost 5 bases to trimming and J lost 11 bases; unmatched junction nucleotides: 10. CDR1 and CDR2 from the germline V gene are MNHEY and SMNVEV (reference sequence). DNA for the CDR3: TGTGCCAGCAGTCCGTCCCGGGACAGGGGGGAGGCTTTCTTT. Translation: CASSPSRDRGEAFF.

This chain uses TRBV2 with TRBJ2-7; 9 positions agree with TRBD2. V dropped 3 bases and J dropped 0; count of bases not matched to a gene: 3. The germline CDR1 and CDR2 sequences are SNHLY and FYNNEI. The CDR3 totals 15 residues. This CDR3 is CASSELAGSSYEQYF. The CDR3 DNA sequence: TGTGCCAGCAGTGAGCTAGCGGGATCCTCCTACGAGCAGTACTTC.

In its sample, this clone was seen once. The chain is built from TRBV7-9 and TRBJ2-4; perhaps TRBD2 as D (7 bases). V lost 4 bases and J 3 bases, leaving 16 bases between the germline ends. The CDR3 loop spans 16 amino acids. The germline CDR1 and CDR2 sequences are SEHNR and FQNEAQ (reference sequence). CDR3 residues: CASSWTKGGDKNIQYF. Written as DNA, the CDR3 is TGTGCCAGCAGCTGGACGAAAGGGGGGGACAAAAACATTCAGTACTTC.

This chain uses TRBV5-1 with TRBJ2-5, with a tentative D call TRBD1 (6 bases). Germline V gene data show CDR1 as SGHRS and CDR2 as YFSETQ. V was trimmed by 3 bases and J by 5 bases, leaving 17 bases between them. The CDR3 is 15 residues long. CDR3 sequence: CASSSYRESLETQYF. DNA for the CDR3: TGCGCCAGCAGCTCTTACAGGGAGAGCCTGGAGACCCAGTACTTC. Using reference TRBV5-1 and TRBJ2-5 for the parts outside the CDR3, the full variable domain is KAGVTQTPRYLIKTRGQQVTLSCSPISGHRSVSWYQQTPGQGLQFLFEYFSETQRNKGNFPGRFSGRQFSNSRSEMNVSTLELGDSALYLCASSSYRESLETQYFGPGTRLLVL.

The chain joins TRBV12-1 to TRBJ2-7. TRBV12-1 is designated a pseudogene. The CDR3 extends over 16 amino acids. This CDR3 reads CASSGAGLAKAYEQYF. The CDR3 DNA sequence: TGTGCCAGCAGCGGGGCGGGTCTCGCTAAAGCTTACGAGCAGTACTTC.

This clone was counted between two and nine times. The chain is built from TRBV28 and TRBJ2-7, with D maybe TRBD2 (5 bases). This CDR3 has 13 amino acids. CDR1 and CDR2 from the germline V gene are MDHEN and SYDVKM. V was pared by 7 bases and J by 2 bases, with 12 bases between. The CDR3 nucleotides read TGTGCCAGCAATAATGGACTTACCTACGAGCAGTACTTC. Protein sequence: CASNNGLTYEQYF. The whole variable domain, remainder taken from reference TRBV28 and TRBJ2-7, is DVKVTQSSRYLVKRTGEKVFLECVQDMDHENMFWYRQDPGLGLRLIYFSYDVKMKEKGDIPEGYSVSREKKERFSLILESASTNQTSMYLCASNNGLTYEQYFGPGTRLTVT.

This CDR3 is CASSSEVTYEQYF. The DNA of the CDR3 is TGTGCCAGCAGCTCGGAGGTGACCTACGAGCAGTACTTC. This chain uses TRBV27 with TRBJ2-7, with D maybe TRBD2 (5 bases). Germline V CDR1 and CDR2: MNHEY, SMNVEV (reference sequence). Deletions cut 6 bases from V and 2 bases from J, with 11 bases between. CDR3 size: 13 residues.

The rearrangement links TRBV7-8 to TRBJ1-2, with TRBD1 as a possible D gene (5 bases). CDR3 size: 13 residues. Germline V lookup: CDR1 SGHVS, CDR2 FQNEAQ. The ends were cut back, 5 bases at V and 5 bases at J, with 12 bases in the middle. CDR3 coding DNA: TGTGCCAGCAGCGGGAGGGACCCGTATGGCTACACCTTC. Translation: CASSGRDPYGYTF. The full variable domain, in which reference TRBV7-8 and TRBJ1-2 provide the parts outside the CDR3, is GAGVSQSPRYKVAKRGQDVALRCDPISGHVSLFWYQQALGQGPEFLTYFQNEAQLDKSGLPSDRFFAERPEGSVSTLKIQRTQQEDSAVYLCASSGRDPYGYTFGSGTRLTVV.

About this clone: Other DNA sequences in the same sample also yield this CDR3. The chain is built from TRBV7-9 and TRBJ2-7, with 7 bases that match TRBD1. J was trimmed by 1 base and V by 6 bases; bases with no gene match: 3. This CDR3 region has 13 residues. Germline loops: CDR1 SEHNR, CDR2 FQNEAQ (reference sequence). The CDR3 coding sequence is TGTGCCAGCAGAAGGGGACAGTCCTACGAGCAGTACTTC. This gives the protein CASRRGQSYEQYF.

This clone was recorded only once. This chain joins TRBV7-8 and TRBJ1-3, with no clear D. The CDR3 extends over 17 amino acids. From germline, CDR1 is SGHVS and CDR2 FQNEAQ. V was trimmed by 1 base and J by 0 bases, leaving 13 bases between them. The CDR3 reads CASSLDYSDYSGNTIYF. The CDR3, as DNA: TGTGCCAGCAGCTTAGATTACTCAGATTACTCTGGAAACACCATATATTTT.

The chain employs TRBV6-5 and TRBJ1-5; no clear D gene. The CDR3 consists of 10 residues. Germline values: CDR1 MNHEY, CDR2 SVGAGI. Trimming cost V 2 bases and J 14 bases, with 7 bases left between them. The CDR3 DNA is TGTGCCAGCAGTTACGACCACAAGCATTTT. Its protein is CASSYDHKHF.

This chain connects TRBV28 to TRBJ2-7, with a weak D call TRBD2 (5 bases). The germline gives CDR1 MDHEN, CDR2 SYDVKM. CDR3 length equals 15 residues. Trimming took off 5 bases at V and 0 bases at J, with 14 bases between the two ends. The CDR3 coding sequence is TGTGCCAGCAGTCACCGTAGCGTGAGCTCCTACGAGCAGTACTTC. The encoded protein is CASSHRSVSSYEQYF.

The chain has TRBV6-5 and TRBJ2-7, with TRBD1 as a possible D gene (6 bases). The CDR3 is 15 residues long. V lost 5 bases, J lost 3 bases, and 17 bases lay in between. Germline CDR1 MNHEY, CDR2 SVGAGI. The CDR3 bases are TGTGCCAGCAGTCAGGCAGGGGATCTTTACTACGAGCAGTACTTC. It specifies CASSQAGDLYYEQYF.

This clone appeared a single time. V usage is TRBV10-3 and J usage is TRBJ1-2; 9 bases align to TRBD1. Trimming at V came to 2 bases and at J to 4 bases, leaving 11 bases not matched to a gene. CDR1 ENHRY and CDR2 SYGVKD come from the germline V gene. This CDR3 has 17 amino acids. The CDR3 region is CAISEQPQGAIVYGYTF. Written as DNA, the CDR3 is TGTGCCATCAGTGAGCAACCACAGGGGGCGATCGTCTATGGCTACACCTTC.

This clone was counted once. The genes are TRBV7-9 and TRBJ2-1, with 12 bases fitting TRBD2. This CDR3 has 14 residues. Looked up from germline, CDR1 is SEHNR and CDR2 is FQNEAQ (reference sequence). The V segment lost 6 bases and the J segment 6 bases; nucleotides outside the gene matches: 3. This CDR3 reads CASRTSGSSNEQFF. As DNA, the CDR3 is TGTGCCAGCAGGACTAGCGGGAGTAGCAATGAGCAGTTCTTC.

V is TRBV27 and J is TRBJ2-7; D is possibly TRBD1 or TRBD2 (5 bases each). Between the trimmed V and J ends, which lost 5 bases and 0 bases, there was a span of 14 bases. The CDR3 has 15 residues. Germline lookup yields CDR1 MNHEY and CDR2 SMNVEV (reference sequence). CDR3 coding DNA: TGTGCCAGCAGTACCCTTGGGGGAACCTCCTACGAGCAGTACTTC. Translated, it gives CASSTLGGTSYEQYF.

Here the CDR3 DNA reads TGTGCCAGCAGCTTCCGCCGGGAGGGGAGGGAGACCCAGTACTTC. As protein: CASSFRREGRETQYF. This chain joins TRBV7-9 and TRBJ2-5; TRBD2 matches 8 bases. With 3 bases clipped from V and 5 bases from J, the junction kept 8 bases outside the gene matches. The CDR3 has 15 amino acids. Per the germline V gene, CDR1 is SEHNR and CDR2 is FQNEAQ (reference sequence).

The V gene is TRBV28, the J gene TRBJ1-3; no reliable D call. V lost 10 bases and J lost 0, with 13 bases in between. Germline V gene lookup returns CDR1 MDHEN and CDR2 SYDVKM. The length of the CDR3 is 14 residues. The DNA of the CDR3 is TGTGCCAACGCGGCATCCGTCTCTGGAAACACCATATATTTT. Translation gives CANAASVSGNTIYF.

The chain employs TRBV7-9 and TRBJ1-4; D not certain. The CDR3 is 15 amino acids. In germline, CDR1 is SEHNR, CDR2 FQNEAQ (reference sequence). Trimming stripped 3 bases from V and 0 bases from J, with 8 bases between. The CDR3 DNA reads as TGTGCCAGCAGCTTCATGATAGCAACTAATGAAAAACTGTTTTTT. It translates to CASSFMIATNEKLFF.

The rearrangement links TRBV5-5 to TRBJ2-7, with TRBD2 matching over 14 bases. The germline CDR1 and CDR2 sequences are SGHKS and YYEKEE (reference sequence). This CDR3 contains 16 residues. The trim removed 3 bases at V and 2 bases at J, leaving 4 bases unmatched. CDR3 DNA sequence: TGTGCCAGCAGCTCCGGGACTAGCGGGAGTCCCTACGAGCAGTACTTC. Encoded protein: CASSSGTSGSPYEQYF. Drawing the rest from reference TRBV5-5 and TRBJ2-7, the complete variable domain is DAGVTQSPTHLIKTRGQQVTLRCSPISGHKSVSWYQQVLGQGPQFIFQYYEKEERGRGNFPDRFSARQFPNYSSELNVNALLLGDSALYLCASSSGTSGSPYEQYFGPGTRLTVT.

The rearrangement joins TRBV7-9 to TRBJ2-6; 7 bases are shared with TRBD1. In germline, CDR1 is SEHNR, CDR2 FQNEAQ (reference sequence). The trim removed 4 bases at V and 4 bases at J, leaving 7 bases unmatched. The CDR3 spans 16 residues. The CDR3 sequence is CASSSTQGSGANVLTF. The CDR3 DNA follows: TGTGCCAGCAGCTCAACACAGGGGAGCGGGGCCAACGTCCTGACTTTC.

The V gene is TRBV5-6, the J gene TRBJ2-1; 8 bases fit TRBD1. After removal of 4 bases from V and 7 bases from J, the junction contained 7 bases not matched to a gene. CDR1 is SGHDT, CDR2 YYEEEE, per germline. The CDR3 extends over 14 amino acids. The CDR3 region has the DNA TGTGCCAGCAGCATTACGGACAGGGTGAATGAGCAGTTCTTC. Its translation: CASSITDRVNEQFF.

This clone has a handful of counts. The chain is built from TRBV28 and TRBJ1-1, with no clear D. Per the germline V gene, CDR1 is MDHEN and CDR2 is SYDVKM. V was pared by 5 bases and J by 7 bases, with 8 bases between. CDR3 length: 11 residues. Written as DNA, the CDR3 is TGTGCCAGCAGTCGGGAATTTGAAGCTTTCTTT. The encoded protein is CASSREFEAFF.

The chain uses TRBV2 and TRBJ2-1; 8 bases match TRBD2. Per germline, CDR1 SNHLY and CDR2 FYNNEI. The J segment lost 10 bases and the V segment lost 7 bases, leaving 12 bases of the junction unmatched. This CDR3 contains 14 residues. The CDR3 sequence: CASTEGDSGDEQFF. In DNA form, the CDR3 reads TGTGCCAGCACAGAAGGAGATAGCGGGGACGAGCAGTTCTTC.

The chain links TRBV5-1 to TRBJ2-7; 10 nucleotides match TRBD1. The CDR3 consists of 15 residues. Germline assignment: CDR1 SGHRS and CDR2 YFSETQ. V trimming: 5 bases; J trimming: 4 bases; junction bases outside the gene matches: 9. The DNA of the CDR3 is TGCGCCAGCAGGCTTGAGGGACAGGGGACATACGAGCAGTACTTC. Its protein is CASRLEGQGTYEQYF.